This TCR beta chain appears in the sequencing data of a study of T cell changes during pregnancy in multiple sclerosis. The CDR3 spans 16 residues. Germline loops: CDR1 SGHTA, CDR2 FQGTGA. V was pared by 0 bases and J by 5 bases, with 13 bases between. Assay: immunoSEQ multiplex PCR; the TCRdb copy retains only in-frame clones and omits some. The sample yields 45,000 to 55,000 clones, 92% seen once. The specimen comprised CD4+ T cells from peripheral blood mononuclear cells, sampled after pregnancy. The clonotype originates from a female donor in good health, enrolled as a control in a pregnancy study. The chain links TRBV7-3 to TRBJ2-2; D unresolved. The CDR3 here is CASSLTSPRTTGELFF. DNA of the CDR3: TGTGCCAGCAGCTTAACGTCCCCTAGAACAACCGGGGAGCTGTTTTTT.